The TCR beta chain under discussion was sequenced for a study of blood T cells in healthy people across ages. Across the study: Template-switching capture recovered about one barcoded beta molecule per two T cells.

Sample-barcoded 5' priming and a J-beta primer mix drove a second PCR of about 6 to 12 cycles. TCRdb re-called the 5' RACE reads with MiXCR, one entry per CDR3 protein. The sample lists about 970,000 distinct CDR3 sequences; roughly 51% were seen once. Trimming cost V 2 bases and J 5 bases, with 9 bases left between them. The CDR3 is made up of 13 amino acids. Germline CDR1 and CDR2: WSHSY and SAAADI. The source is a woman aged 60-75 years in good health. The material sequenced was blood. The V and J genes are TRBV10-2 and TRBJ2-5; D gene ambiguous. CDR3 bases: TGCGCCAGCAGTGAGGCGGTGGGCGAGACCCAGTACTTC. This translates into CASSEAVGETQYF.